The 8 T cell receptor beta chains listed next were all sequenced from one sample in a study of shared T cell receptors in the human thymus. The assay was immunoSEQ multiplex PCR, and TCRdb's table has in-frame clones only and misses some. The sample has hundreds of thousands of clones; 85% to 90% are singletons. The same data also went into a second study, on human thymus T cells.

Sequencing input: thymocytes. All receptors derive from a boy in the first two years of life with a congenital heart defect.

V gene TRBV4-3 combines with J gene TRBJ2-5; 7 nucleotides match TRBD2. The CDR3 is made up of 16 amino acids. Unmatched junction bases numbered 10, after V lost 1 base and J lost 5 bases. Germline CDR1 is LGHNA and CDR2 is YSLEER. CDR3 in amino acids: CASSQAHRGDTETQYF. The CDR3 bases are TGCGCCAGCAGCCAAGCCCACCGGGGGGATACGGAGACCCAGTACTTC.

The rearrangement uses TRBV5-4 and TRBJ2-1; D call uncertain. The germline V gene encodes CDR1 SGHNT and CDR2 YYREEE (reference sequence). Trimming removed 2 bases from V and 4 bases from J, with 10 bases in between. The CDR3 length is 14 residues. The CDR3: CASSFSSPYNEQFF. The DNA for the CDR3 is TGTGCCAGCAGCTTTTCTAGTCCTTACAATGAGCAGTTCTTC.

V is TRBV5-4 and J is TRBJ1-2; 9 bases fit TRBD1. Losses at the gene ends were 3 bases for V and 3 bases for J; bases not matched to a gene: 3. CDR1 and CDR2 from the germline V gene are SGHNT and YYREEE (reference sequence). The length of the CDR3 is 14 residues. CDR3 bases: TGTGCCAGCAGCTGGGGACAGGGCTACTATGGCTACACCTTC. It encodes CASSWGQGYYGYTF.

The chain carries TRBV28 and TRBJ2-7; D gene ambiguous. Germline V lookup: CDR1 MDHEN, CDR2 SYDVKM. V was trimmed by 3 bases and J by 7 bases, leaving 16 bases between them. The CDR3 is made up of 14 amino acids. The CDR3 region is CASSFLAMPREQYF. CDR3 in DNA: TGTGCCAGCAGTTTTTTGGCTATGCCTAGGGAGCAGTACTTC.

The V call is TRBV5-6, the J call TRBJ2-7; TRBD1 aligns across 7 bases. The CDR3 covers 14 residues. Germline V gene sequence: CDR1 SGHDT, CDR2 YYEEEE. The V segment lost 3 bases and the J segment 0 bases; nucleotides outside the gene matches: 3. CDR3: CASSSQGNSYEQYF. In DNA form, the CDR3 reads TGTGCCAGCAGCTCACAGGGGAACTCCTACGAGCAGTACTTC.

The CDR3 DNA reads as TGTGCCAGCAGCTGGACTAGCGGAAACACCGGGGAGCTGTTTTTT. This gives the protein CASSWTSGNTGELFF. The rearrangement joins TRBV28 to TRBJ2-2; 10 bases match TRBD2. The V segment lost 6 bases and the J segment 2 bases; nucleotides outside the gene matches: 3. The CDR3 has 15 amino acids. Germline CDR1 MDHEN, CDR2 SYDVKM.

The rearrangement links TRBV15 to TRBJ2-7; a possible D gene is TRBD1 (5 bases). CDR1 and CDR2 (germline): LNHNV, YYDKDF (reference sequence). Trimming removed 6 bases at V and 6 bases at J, with 15 bases between. The CDR3 consists of 13 residues. CDR3 coding DNA: TGTGCCACCAGTTCCAGGGTGGCCTGCGAGCAGTACTTC. It translates to CATSSRVACEQYF.

J is TRBJ1-2 and V is TRBV4-3; TRBD1 is a possible D gene (6 bases). Between the trimmed V and J ends, which lost 0 bases and 1 base, there was a span of 15 bases. Germline CDR1 LGHNA, CDR2 YSLEER. The CDR3 contains 17 residues. Here the CDR3 reads CASSQEPPAGVNYGYTF. The CDR3 region has the DNA TGCGCCAGCAGCCAAGAGCCCCCGGCAGGGGTTAACTATGGCTACACCTTC.